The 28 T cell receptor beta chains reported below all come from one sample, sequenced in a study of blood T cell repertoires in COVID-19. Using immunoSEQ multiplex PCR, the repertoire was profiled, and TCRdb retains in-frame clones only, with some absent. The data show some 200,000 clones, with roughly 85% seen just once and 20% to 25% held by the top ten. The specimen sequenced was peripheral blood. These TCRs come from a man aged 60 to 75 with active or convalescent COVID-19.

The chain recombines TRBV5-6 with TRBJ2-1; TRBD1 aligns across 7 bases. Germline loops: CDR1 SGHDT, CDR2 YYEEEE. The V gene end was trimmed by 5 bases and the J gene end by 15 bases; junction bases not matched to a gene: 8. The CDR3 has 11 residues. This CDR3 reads CASSSRDSRFF. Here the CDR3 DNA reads TGTGCCAGCAGTTCCCGGGACAGTAGGTTCTTC.

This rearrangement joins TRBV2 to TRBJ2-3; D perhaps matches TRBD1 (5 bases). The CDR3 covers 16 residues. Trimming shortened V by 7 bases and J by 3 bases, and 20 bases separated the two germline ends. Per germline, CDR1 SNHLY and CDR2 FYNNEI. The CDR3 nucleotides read TGTGCCAGCACCCAGGGCTTATCGGTCATGACAGATACGCAGTATTTT. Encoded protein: CASTQGLSVMTDTQYF.

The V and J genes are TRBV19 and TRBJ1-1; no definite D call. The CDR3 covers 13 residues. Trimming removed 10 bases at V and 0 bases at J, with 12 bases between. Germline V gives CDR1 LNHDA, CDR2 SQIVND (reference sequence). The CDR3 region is CATRQSLNTEAFF. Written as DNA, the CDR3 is TGTGCCACGAGGCAGTCCCTGAACACTGAAGCTTTCTTT.

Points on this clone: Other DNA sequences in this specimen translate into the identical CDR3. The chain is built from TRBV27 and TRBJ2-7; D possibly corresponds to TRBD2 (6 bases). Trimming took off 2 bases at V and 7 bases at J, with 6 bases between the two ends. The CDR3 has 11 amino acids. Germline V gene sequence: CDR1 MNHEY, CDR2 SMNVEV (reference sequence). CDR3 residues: CASSLGGEQYF. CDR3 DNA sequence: TGTGCCAGCAGTTTAGGGGGGGAGCAGTACTTC.

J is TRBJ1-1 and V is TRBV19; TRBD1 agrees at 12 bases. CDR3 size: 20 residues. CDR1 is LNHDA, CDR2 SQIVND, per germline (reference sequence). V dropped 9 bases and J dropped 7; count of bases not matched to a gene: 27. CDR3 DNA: TGTGCCAGCAACAGGGGGCTTTGGGACAGGGGGCGCACGGACAACCTTGAAGCTTTCTTT. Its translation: CASNRGLWDRGRTDNLEAFF.

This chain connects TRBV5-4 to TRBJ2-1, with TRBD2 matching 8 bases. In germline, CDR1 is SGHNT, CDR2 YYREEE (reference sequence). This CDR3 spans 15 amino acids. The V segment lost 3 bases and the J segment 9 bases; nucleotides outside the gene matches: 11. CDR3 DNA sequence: TGTGCCAGCAGCTCTTTACTTGCGGGGGGCGCTGAGCAGTTCTTC. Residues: CASSSLLAGGAEQFF.

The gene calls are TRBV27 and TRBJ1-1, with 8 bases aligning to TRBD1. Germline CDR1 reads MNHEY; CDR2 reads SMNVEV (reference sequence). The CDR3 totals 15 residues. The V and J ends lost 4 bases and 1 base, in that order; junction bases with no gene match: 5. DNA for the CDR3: TGTGCCAGCAGTTCGGGGGACAGGCCGAACACTGAAGCTTTCTTT. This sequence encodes CASSSGDRPNTEAFF.

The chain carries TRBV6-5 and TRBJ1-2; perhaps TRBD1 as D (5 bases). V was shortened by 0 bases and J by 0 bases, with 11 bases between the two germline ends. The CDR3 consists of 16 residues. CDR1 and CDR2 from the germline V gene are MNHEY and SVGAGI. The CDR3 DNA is TGTGCCAGCAGTTACTCCTTCCGACAGTCTAACTATGGCTACACCTTC. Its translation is CASSYSFRQSNYGYTF.

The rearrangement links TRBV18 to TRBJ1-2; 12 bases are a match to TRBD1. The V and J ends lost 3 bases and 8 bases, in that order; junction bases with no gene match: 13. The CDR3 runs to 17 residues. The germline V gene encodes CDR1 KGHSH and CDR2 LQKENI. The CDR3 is CASSPRPGQGAPTGYTF. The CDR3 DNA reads TGTGCCAGCTCACCTCGCCCGGGACAGGGGGCGCCTACCGGCTACACCTTC.

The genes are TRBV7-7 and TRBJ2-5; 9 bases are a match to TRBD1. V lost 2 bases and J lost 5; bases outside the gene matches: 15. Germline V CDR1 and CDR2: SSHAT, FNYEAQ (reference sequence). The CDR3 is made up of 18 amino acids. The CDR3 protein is CASSLRPVGTGLGETQYF. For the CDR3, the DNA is TGTGCCAGCAGCTTAAGGCCTGTTGGGACAGGGTTGGGGGAGACCCAGTACTTC.

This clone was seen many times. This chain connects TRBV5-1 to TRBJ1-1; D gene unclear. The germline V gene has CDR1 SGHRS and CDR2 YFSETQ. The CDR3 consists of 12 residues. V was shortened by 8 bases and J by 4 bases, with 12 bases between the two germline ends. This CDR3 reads CASGPGSTEAFF. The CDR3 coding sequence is TGCGCCAGTGGACCGGGGAGCACTGAAGCTTTCTTT.

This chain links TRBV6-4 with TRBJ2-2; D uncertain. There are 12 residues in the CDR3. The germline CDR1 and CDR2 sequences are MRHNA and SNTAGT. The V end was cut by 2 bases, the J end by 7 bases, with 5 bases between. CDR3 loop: CASSDVIGELFF. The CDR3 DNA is TGTGCCAGCAGTGACGTTATCGGGGAGCTGTTTTTT.

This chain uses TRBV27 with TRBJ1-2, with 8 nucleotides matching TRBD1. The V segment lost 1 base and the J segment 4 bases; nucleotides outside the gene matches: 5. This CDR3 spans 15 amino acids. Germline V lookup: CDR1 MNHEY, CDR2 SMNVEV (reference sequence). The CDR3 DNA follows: TGTGCCAGCAGTTTATTGACAGGGGCGAGCTATGGCTACACCTTC. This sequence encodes CASSLLTGASYGYTF.

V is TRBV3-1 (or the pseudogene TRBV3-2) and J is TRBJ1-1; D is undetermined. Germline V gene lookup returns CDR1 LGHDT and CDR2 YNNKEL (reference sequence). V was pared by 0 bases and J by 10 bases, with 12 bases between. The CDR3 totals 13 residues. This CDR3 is CASSQDSRGGAFF. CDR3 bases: TGTGCCAGCAGCCAAGATAGTCGGGGTGGAGCTTTCTTT.

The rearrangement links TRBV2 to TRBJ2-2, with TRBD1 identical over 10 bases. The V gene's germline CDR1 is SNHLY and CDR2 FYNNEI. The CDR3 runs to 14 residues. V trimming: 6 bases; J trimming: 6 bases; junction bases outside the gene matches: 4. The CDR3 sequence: CASSGTGEAGELFF. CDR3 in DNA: TGTGCCAGCAGCGGGACAGGGGAGGCCGGGGAGCTGTTTTTT.

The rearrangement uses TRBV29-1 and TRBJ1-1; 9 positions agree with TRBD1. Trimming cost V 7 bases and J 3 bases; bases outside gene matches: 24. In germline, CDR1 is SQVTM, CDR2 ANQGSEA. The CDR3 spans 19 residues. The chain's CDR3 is CSARGQGRGLRLSDTEAFF. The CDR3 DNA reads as TGCAGCGCCCGAGGACAGGGGAGGGGTTTGAGGTTGTCCGACACTGAAGCTTTCTTT.

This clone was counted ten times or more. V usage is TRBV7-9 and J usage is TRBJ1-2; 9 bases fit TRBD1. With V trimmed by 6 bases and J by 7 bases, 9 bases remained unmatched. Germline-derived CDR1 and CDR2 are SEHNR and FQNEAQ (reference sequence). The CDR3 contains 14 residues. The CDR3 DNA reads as TGTGCCAGCAGAGACTCCGGGACAGGGACTGGCTACACCTTC. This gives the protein CASRDSGTGTGYTF. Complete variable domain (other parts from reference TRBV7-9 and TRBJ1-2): DTGVSQNPRHKITKRGQNVTFRCDPISEHNRLYWYRQTLGQGPEFLTYFQNEAQLEKSRLLSDRFSAERPKGSFSTLEIQRTEQGDSAMYLCASRDSGTGTGYTFGSGTRLTVV.

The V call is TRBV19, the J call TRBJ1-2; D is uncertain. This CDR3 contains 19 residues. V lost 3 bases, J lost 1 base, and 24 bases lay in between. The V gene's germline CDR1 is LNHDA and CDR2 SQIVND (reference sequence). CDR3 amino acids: CASSILQRRLADHNYGYTF. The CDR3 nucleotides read TGTGCCAGTAGTATCCTTCAAAGACGTTTAGCTGATCATAACTATGGCTACACCTTC.

The CDR3 protein is CASSYGERRDGYTF. The CDR3 DNA reads as TGTGCCAGCAGTTATGGCGAAAGGAGAGATGGCTACACCTTC. The gene calls are TRBV6-6 and TRBJ1-2, with D unclear. The CDR3 runs 14 residues. CDR1 is MNHNY, CDR2 SVGAGI, per germline (reference sequence). The ends were cut back, 3 bases at V and 6 bases at J, with 14 bases in the middle.

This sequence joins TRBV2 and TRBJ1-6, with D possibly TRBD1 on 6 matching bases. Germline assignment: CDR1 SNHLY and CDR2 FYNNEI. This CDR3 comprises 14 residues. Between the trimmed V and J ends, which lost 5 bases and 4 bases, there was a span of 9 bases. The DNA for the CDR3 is TGTGCCAGCAGTCAGGACAGTTATAATTCACCCCTCCACTTT. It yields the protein CASSQDSYNSPLHF.

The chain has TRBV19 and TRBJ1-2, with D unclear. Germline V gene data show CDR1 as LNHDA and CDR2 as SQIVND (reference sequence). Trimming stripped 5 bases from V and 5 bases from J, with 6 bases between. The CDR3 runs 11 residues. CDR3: CASSYRYGYTF. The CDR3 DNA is TGTGCCAGTAGTTACAGATATGGCTACACCTTC.

The CDR3 sequence: CASNPGQGNYEQYF. CDR3 nucleotide sequence: TGTGCCAGCAATCCGGGACAGGGTAACTACGAGCAGTACTTC. This chain joins TRBV6-5 and TRBJ2-7; 9 positions agree with TRBD1. Per the germline V gene, CDR1 is MNHEY and CDR2 is SVGAGI. Trimming cost V 7 bases and J 3 bases; bases outside gene matches: 7. The CDR3 length is 14 residues.

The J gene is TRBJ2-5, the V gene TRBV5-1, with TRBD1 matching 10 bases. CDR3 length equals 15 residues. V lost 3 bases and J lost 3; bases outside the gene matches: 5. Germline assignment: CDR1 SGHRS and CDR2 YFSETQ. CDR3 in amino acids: CASSSSGTGEETQYF. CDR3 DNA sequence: TGCGCCAGCAGCTCCTCCGGGACAGGGGAAGAGACCCAGTACTTC.

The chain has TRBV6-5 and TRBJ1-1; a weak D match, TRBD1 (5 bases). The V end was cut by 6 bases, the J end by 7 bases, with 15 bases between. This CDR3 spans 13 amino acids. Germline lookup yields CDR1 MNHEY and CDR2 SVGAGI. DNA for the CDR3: TGTGCCAGCAGGTTCAGGGAGGGCAATGAAGCTTTCTTT. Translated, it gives CASRFREGNEAFF.

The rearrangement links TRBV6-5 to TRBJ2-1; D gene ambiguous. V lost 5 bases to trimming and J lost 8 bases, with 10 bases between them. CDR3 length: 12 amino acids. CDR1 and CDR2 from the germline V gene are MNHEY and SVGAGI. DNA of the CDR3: TGTGCCAGCAGTAGCGTCGGCGATGAGCAGTTCTTC. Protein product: CASSSVGDEQFF.

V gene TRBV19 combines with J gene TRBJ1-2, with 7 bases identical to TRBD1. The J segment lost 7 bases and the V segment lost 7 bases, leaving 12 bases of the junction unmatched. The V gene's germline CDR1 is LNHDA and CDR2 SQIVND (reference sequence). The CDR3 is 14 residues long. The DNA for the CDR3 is TGTGCCAGTACCCCCCGACAGGGAATCTCTGGCTACACCTTC. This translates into CASTPRQGISGYTF. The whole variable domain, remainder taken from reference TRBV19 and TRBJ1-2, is DGGITQSPKYLFRKEGQNVTLSCEQNLNHDAMYWYRQDPGQGLRLIYYSQIVNDFQKGDIAEGYSVSREKKESFPLTVTSAQKNPTAFYLCASTPRQGISGYTFGSGTRLTVV.

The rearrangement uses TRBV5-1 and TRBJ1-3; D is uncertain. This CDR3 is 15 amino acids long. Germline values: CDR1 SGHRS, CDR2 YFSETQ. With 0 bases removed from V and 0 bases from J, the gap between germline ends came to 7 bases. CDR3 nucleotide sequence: TGCGCCAGCAGCTTGGGGGCCGACTCTGGAAACACCATATATTTT. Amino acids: CASSLGADSGNTIYF.

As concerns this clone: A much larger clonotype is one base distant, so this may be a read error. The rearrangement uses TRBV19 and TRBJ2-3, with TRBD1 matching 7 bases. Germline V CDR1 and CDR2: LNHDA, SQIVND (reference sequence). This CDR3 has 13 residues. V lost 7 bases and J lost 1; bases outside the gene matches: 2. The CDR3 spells CASNDRGTDTQYF. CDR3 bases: TGTGCCAGTAATGACAGGGGCACAGATACGCAGTATTTT.